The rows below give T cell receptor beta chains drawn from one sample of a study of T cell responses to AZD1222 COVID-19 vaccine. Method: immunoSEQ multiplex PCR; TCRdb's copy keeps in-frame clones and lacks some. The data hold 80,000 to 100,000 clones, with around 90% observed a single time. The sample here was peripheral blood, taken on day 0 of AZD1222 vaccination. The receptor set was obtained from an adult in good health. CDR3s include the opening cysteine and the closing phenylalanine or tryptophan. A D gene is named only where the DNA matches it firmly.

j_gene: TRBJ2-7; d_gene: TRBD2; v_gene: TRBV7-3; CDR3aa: CASSLTLTSGSKYEQYF; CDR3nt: TGTGCCAGCAGCTTAACCCTGACTAGCGGGAGTAAATACGAGCAGTACTTC
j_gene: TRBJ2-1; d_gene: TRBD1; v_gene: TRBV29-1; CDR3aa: CSLWTGSNEQFF; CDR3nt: TGCAGCCTTTGGACAGGGTCCAATGAGCAGTTCTTC
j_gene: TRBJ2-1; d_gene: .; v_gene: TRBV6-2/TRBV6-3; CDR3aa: CASSYSGPYNEQFF; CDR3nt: TGTGCCAGCAGTTACTCGGGCCCCTACAATGAGCAGTTCTTC
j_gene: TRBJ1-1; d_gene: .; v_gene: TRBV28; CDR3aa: CASSSLAGGITEKAFF; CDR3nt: TGTGCCAGCAGCTCCCTCGCTGGGGGCATCACCGAGAAAGCTTTCTTT
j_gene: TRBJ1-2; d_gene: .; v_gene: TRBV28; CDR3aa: CASSFKVIFNYGYTF; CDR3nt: TGTGCCAGCAGTTTTAAGGTCATCTTTAACTATGGCTACACCTTC
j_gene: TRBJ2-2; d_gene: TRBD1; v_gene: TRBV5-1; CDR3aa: CASSLDTTGGPGELFF; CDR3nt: TGCGCCAGCAGCTTGGATACGACAGGGGGCCCCGGGGAGCTGTTTTTT
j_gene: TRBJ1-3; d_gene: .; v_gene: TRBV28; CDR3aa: CASSPRGSGNTIYF; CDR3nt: TGTGCCAGCAGCCCCAGGGGCTCTGGAAACACCATATATTTT
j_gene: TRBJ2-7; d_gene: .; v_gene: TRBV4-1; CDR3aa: CASSQERTPQTNYEQYF; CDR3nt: TGCGCCAGCAGCCAAGAGAGGACCCCCCAAACCAACTACGAGCAGTACTTC
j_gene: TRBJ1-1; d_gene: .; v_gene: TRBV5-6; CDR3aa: CASSSLDRNTEAFF; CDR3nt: TGTGCCAGCAGCTCGCTAGACAGGAACACTGAAGCTTTCTTT
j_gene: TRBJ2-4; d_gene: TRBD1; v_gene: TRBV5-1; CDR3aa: CASSLTLGQGIAKNIQYF; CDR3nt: TGCGCCAGCAGCTTGACTCTGGGACAGGGAATAGCCAAAAACATTCAGTACTTC
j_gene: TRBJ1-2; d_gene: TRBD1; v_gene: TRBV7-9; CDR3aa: CASSLQGGPNYGYTF; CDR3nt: TGTGCCAGCAGCTTGCAGGGGGGGCCTAACTATGGCTACACCTTC